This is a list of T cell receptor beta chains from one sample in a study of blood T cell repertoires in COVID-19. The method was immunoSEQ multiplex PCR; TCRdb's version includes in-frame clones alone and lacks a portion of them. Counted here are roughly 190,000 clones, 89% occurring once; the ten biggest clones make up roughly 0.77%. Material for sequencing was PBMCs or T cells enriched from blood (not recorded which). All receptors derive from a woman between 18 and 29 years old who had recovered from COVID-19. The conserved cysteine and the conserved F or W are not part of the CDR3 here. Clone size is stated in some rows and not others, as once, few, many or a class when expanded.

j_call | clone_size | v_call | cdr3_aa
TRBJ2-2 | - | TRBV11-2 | ASSFLWLMDTGELF
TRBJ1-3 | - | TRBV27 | ASSLSWDSLSGNTIY
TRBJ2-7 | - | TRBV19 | ASSMPAGVGEQY
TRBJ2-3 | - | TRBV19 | ASSRGDGEGTDTQY
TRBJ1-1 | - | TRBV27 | ASSWTGNTEAF
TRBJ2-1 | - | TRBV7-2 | ASSLVGLLVDEQF
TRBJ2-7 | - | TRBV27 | ASSPSSGGSYEQY
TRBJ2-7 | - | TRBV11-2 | ASRPSGTGYYEQY
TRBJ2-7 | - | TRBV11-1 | ATSTDAYEQY
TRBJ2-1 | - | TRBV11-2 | ASSRGTSGRATYNEQF
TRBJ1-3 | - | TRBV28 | ASKLQGTGNTIY
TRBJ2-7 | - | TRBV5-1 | ASSTSRSSYEQY
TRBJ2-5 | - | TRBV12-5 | ASGLVFGSGDQETQY
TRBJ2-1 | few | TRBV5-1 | ASSLEEREFSNEQF
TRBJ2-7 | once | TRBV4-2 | ASSQAGDTLSYEQY